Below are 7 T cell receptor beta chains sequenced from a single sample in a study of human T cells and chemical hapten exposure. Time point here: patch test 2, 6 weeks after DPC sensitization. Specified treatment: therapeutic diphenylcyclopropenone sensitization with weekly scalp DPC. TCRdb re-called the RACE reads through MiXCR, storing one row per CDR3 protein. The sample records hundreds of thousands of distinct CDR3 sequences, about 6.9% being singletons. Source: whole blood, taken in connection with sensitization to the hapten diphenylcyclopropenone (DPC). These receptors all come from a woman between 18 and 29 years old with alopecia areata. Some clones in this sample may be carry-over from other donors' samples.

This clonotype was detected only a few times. CDR3 loop: CSAWGQGASLYGYTF. CDR3 sequence (DNA): TGCAGTGCATGGGGACAGGGGGCTTCTCTCTATGGCTACACCTTC. This chain connects TRBV20-1 to TRBJ1-2; 12 nucleotides line up with TRBD1. CDR1 is DFQATT, CDR2 SNEGSKA, per germline (reference sequence). This CDR3 has 15 amino acids. Trimming cost V 6 bases and J 4 bases; bases outside gene matches: 9.

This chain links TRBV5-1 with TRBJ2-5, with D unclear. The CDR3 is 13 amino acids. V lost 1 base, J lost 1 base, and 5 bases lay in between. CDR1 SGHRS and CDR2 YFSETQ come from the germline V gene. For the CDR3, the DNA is TGCGCCAGCAGCTTGAAGTTCCAAGAGACCCAGTACTTC. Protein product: CASSLKFQETQYF.

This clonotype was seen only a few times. The DNA of the CDR3 is TGTGCCAGCACGGGAGTGGGGGGGGCTTACACAGATACGCAGTATTTT. Amino acids: CASTGVGGAYTDTQYF. The J gene is TRBJ2-3, the V gene TRBV2; possibly TRBD2 for D (7 bases). The CDR3 is 16 residues long. The germline V gene has CDR1 SNHLY and CDR2 FYNNEI. V was trimmed by 7 bases and J by 2 bases, leaving 19 bases between them.

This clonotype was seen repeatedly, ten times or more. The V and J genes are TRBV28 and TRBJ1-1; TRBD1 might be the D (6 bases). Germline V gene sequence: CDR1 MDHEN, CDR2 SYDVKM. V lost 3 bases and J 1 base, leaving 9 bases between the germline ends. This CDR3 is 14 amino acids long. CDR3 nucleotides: TGTGCCAGCAGTTTGTTGACAGGGAACACTGAAGCTTTCTTT. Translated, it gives CASSLLTGNTEAFF.

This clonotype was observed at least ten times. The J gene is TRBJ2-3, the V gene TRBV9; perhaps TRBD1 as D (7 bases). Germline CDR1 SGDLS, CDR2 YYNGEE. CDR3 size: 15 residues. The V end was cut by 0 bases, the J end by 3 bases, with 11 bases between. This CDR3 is CASSVGRGTTDTQYF. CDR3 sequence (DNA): TGTGCCAGCAGCGTAGGCAGGGGGACTACAGATACGCAGTATTTT.

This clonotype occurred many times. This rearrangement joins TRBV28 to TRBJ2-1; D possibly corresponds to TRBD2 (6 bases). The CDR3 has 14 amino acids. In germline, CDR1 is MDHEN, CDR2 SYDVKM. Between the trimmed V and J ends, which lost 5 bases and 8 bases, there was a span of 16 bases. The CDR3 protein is CASSPPGDWDEQFF. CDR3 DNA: TGTGCCAGCAGTCCCCCGGGGGACTGGGATGAGCAGTTCTTC.

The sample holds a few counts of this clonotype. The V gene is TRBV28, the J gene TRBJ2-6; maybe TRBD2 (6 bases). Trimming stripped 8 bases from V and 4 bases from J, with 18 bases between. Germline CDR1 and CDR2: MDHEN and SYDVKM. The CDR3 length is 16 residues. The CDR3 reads CASLRSGGMGANVLTF. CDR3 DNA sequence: TGTGCCAGCCTGAGGTCTGGGGGGATGGGGGCCAACGTCCTGACTTTC.